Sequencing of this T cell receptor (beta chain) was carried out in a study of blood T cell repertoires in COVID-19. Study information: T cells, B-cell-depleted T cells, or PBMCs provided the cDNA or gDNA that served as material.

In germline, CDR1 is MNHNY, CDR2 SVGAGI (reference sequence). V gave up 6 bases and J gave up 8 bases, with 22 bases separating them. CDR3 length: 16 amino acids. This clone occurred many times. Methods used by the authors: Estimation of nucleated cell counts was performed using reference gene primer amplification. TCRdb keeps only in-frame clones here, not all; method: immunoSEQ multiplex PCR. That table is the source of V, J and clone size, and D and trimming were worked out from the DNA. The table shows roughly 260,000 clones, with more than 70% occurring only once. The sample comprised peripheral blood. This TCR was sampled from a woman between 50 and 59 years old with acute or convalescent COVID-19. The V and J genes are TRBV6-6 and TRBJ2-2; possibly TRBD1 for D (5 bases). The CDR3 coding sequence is TGTGCCAGCAGCCGGACACCAAACGAGAGTGGTGGGGAGCTGTTTTTT. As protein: CASSRTPNESGGELFF.